This TCR beta chain was recovered during a study of T-cell reconstitution after alpha-beta-depleted transplantation in children. It was with unique molecular identifiers that the TCRbeta library was prepared. MiXCR, run by TCRdb on the PCR reads, gives a single entry per CDR3 protein. Counted here are approximately 400,000 distinct CDR3 sequences, roughly a tenth occurring once; the ten biggest clones make up 5% to 6.5%. The CDR3 sequence is 17 residues long. J was trimmed by 1 base and V by 2 bases; bases with no gene match: 9. Germline V CDR1 and CDR2: KGHSH, LQKENI. The TCR comes from a human donor who donated a stem cell graft to a child with acute myeloid leukemia. The chain recombines TRBV18 with TRBJ2-7; 9 nucleotides agree with TRBD1. Sequencing used PBMCs from the stem cell graft donor, obtained from the stem cell graft. The CDR3 sequence is CASSPEYGGQGSYEQYV. CDR3 nucleotide sequence: TGTGCCAGCTCACCAGAGTACGGGGGACAGGGATCCTACGAGCAGTACGTC.